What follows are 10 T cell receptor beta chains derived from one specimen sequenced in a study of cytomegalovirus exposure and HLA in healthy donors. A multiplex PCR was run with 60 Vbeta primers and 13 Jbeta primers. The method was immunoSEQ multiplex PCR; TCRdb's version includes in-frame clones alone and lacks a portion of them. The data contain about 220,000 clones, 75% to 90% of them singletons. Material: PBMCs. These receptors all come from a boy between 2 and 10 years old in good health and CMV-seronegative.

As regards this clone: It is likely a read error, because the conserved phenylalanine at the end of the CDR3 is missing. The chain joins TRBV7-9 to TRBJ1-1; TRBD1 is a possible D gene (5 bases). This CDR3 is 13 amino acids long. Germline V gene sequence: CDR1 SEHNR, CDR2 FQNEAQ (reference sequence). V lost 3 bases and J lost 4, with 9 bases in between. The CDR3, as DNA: TGTGCCAGCAGCTTCGATAGGGGCACTGAAGCTTTCGTT. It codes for CASSFDRGTEAFV.

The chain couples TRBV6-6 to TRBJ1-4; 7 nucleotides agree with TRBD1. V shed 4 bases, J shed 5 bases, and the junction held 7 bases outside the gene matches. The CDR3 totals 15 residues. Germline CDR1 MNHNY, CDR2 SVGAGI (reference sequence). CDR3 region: CASSFPGGPNEKLFF. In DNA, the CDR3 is TGTGCCAGCAGTTTCCCAGGGGGGCCAAATGAAAAACTGTTTTTT.

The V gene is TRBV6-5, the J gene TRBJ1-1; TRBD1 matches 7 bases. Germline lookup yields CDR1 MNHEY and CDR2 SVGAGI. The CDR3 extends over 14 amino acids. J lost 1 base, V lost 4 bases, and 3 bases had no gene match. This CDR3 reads CASSSRTGNTEAFF. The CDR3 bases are TGTGCCAGCAGTTCCCGGACAGGGAACACTGAAGCTTTCTTT.

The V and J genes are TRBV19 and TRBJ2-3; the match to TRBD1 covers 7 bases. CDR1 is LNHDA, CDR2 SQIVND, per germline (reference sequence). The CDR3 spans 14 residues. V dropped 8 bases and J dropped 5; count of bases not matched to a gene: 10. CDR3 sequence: CASRDSRAIDTQYF. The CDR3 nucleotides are TGTGCCAGTCGGGACAGTCGCGCGATAGATACGCAGTATTTT. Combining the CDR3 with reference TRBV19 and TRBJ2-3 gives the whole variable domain DGGITQSPKYLFRKEGQNVTLSCEQNLNHDAMYWYRQDPGQGLRLIYYSQIVNDFQKGDIAEGYSVSREKKESFPLTVTSAQKNPTAFYLCASRDSRAIDTQYFGPGTRLTVL.

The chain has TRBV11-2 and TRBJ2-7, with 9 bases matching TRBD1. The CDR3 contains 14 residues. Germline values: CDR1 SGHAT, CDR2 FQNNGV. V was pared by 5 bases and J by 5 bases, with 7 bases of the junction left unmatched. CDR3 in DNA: TGTGCCAGCAGCCCCGGGACAGGGCAAGACGAGCAGTACTTC. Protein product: CASSPGTGQDEQYF.

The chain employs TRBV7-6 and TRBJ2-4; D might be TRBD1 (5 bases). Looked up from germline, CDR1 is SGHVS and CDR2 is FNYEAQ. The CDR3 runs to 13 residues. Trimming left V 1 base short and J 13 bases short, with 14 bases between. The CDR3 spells CASSLELSTDQYF. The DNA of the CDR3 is TGTGCCAGCAGCTTAGAGCTTTCGACAGACCAGTACTTC.

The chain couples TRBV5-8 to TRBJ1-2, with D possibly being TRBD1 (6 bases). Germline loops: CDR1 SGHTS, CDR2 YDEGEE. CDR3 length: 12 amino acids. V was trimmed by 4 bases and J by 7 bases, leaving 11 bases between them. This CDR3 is CASSRGAGGYTF. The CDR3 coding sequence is TGTGCCAGCAGCCGGGGGGCCGGTGGCTACACCTTC.

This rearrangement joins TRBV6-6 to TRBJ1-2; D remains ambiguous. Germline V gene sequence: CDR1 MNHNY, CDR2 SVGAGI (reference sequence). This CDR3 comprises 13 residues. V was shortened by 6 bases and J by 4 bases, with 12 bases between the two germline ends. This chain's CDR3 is CASSGSGTYGYTF. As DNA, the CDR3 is TGTGCCAGCAGCGGCTCAGGCACCTATGGCTACACCTTC.

The CDR3 here is CAWSDQGPYEQYF. CDR3 in DNA: TGTGCCTGGAGTGATCAGGGCCCCTACGAGCAGTACTTC. This sequence joins TRBV30 and TRBJ2-5, with D possibly matching TRBD1 (5 bases). The last part of the DNA fits TRBJ2-7 better; the J call may be wrong. The CDR3 runs to 13 residues. Germline V lookup: CDR1 GTSNPN, CDR2 SVGIG (reference sequence).

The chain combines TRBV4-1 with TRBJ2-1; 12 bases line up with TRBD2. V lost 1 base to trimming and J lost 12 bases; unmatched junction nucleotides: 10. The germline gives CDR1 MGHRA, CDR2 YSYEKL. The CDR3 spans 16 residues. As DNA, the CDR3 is TGCGCCAGCAGCCAAGCCCTAGCGGGAGGGCCTCGCCGGCAGTTCTTC. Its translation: CASSQALAGGPRRQFF.